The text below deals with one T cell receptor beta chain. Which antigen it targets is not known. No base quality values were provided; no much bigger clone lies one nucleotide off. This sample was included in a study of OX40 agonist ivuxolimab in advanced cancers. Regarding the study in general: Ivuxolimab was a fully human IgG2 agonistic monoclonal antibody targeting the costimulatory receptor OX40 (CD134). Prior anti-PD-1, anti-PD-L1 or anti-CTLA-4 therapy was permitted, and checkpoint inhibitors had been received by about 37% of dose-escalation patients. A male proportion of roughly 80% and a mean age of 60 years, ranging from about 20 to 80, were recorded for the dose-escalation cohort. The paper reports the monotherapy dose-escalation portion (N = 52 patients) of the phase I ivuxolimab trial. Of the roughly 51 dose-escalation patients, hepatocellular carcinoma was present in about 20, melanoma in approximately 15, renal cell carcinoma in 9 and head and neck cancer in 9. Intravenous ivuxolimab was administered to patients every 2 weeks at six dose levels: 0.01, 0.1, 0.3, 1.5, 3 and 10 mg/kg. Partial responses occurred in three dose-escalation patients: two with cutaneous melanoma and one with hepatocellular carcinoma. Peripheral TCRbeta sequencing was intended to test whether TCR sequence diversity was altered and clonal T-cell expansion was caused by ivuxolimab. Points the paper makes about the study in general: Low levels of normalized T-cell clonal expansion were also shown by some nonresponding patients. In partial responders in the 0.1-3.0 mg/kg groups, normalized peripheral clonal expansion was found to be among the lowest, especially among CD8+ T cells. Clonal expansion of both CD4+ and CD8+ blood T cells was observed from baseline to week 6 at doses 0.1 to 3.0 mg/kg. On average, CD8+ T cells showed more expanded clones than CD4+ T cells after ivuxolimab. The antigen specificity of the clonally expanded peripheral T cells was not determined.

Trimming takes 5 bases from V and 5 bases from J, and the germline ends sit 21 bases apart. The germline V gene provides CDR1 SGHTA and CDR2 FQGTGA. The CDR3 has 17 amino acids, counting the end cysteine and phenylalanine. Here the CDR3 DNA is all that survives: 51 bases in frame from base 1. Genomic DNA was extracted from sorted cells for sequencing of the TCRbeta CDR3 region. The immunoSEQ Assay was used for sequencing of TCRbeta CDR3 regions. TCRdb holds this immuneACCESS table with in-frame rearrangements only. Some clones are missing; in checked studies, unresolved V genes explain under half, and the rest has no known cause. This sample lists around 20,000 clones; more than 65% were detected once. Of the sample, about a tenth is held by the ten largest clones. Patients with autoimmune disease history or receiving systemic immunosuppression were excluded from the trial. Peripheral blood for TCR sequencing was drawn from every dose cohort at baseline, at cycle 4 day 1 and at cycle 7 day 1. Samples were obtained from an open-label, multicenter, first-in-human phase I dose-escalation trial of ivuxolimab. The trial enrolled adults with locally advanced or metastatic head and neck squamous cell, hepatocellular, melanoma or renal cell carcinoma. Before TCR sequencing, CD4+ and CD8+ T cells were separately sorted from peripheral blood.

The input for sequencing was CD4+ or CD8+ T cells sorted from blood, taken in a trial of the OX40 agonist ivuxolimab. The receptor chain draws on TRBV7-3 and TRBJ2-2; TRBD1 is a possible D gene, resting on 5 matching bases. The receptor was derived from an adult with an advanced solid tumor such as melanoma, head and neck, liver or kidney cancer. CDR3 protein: CASSPMGLGASTGELFF. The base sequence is TGTGCCAGCAGCCCTATGGGGCTAGGGGCCTCAACCGGGGAGCTGTTTTTT.